This T cell receptor beta chain stems from a study of T cell responses to AZD1222 COVID-19 vaccine. CDR3 length: 18 amino acids. Germline values: CDR1 LNHDA, CDR2 SQIVND (reference sequence). V lost 2 bases and J lost 0, with 20 bases in between. Profiling relied on immunoSEQ multiplex PCR, and the TCRdb table lists in-frame clones only, not all of them. In the table there are more than 85,000 clones, roughly 90% of which are singletons. The rearrangement joins TRBV19 to TRBJ2-7; tentative D call: TRBD2 (5 bases). The source material was peripheral blood, sampled 28 days after the second AZD1222 dose. The sequence derives from an adult who received the AZD1222 COVID-19 vaccine. The CDR3 DNA reads as TGTGCCAGTAGTATAAGAGGGATTCCCCTACTAAGCTCCTACGAGCAGTACTTC. It codes for CASSIRGIPLLSSYEQYF.